This T cell receptor (beta chain) was recovered during a study of OX40 agonist ivuxolimab in advanced cancers. Study in general: The study reported partial responses in three patients: one hepatocellular carcinoma, two cutaneous melanoma. Study results and caveats: CD8+ T cells averaged more expanded clones than CD4+.

Method: immunoSEQ multiplex PCR; TCRdb's copy keeps in-frame clones and lacks some. The sample records 85,000 to 95,000 clones, 90% to 95% being singletons. Remarks on this clone: Its cognate antigen is unknown.

V gave up 2 bases and J gave up 5 bases, with 21 bases separating them. The CDR3 runs 17 residues. Germline V lookup: CDR1 SGHNT, CDR2 YENEEA. The origin of this receptor is an adult with an advanced solid tumor such as melanoma, head and neck, liver or kidney cancer. The sample consisted of CD4+ or CD8+ T cells sorted from blood, taken in a trial of the OX40 agonist ivuxolimab. This rearrangement joins TRBV11-3 to TRBJ2-5, with TRBD1 as a possible D gene (6 bases). Here the CDR3 DNA reads TGTGCCAGCAGCTTAATTTTAGGACCCTCCCAGGGGGAGACCCAGTACTTC. Protein: CASSLILGPSQGETQYF.